The 9 T cell receptor beta chains in this list originate from one sample, sequenced in a study of identical twins. TCRdb redid the calling of the 5' RACE reads with MiXCR, one entry per CDR3 protein. This table holds approximately 550,000 distinct CDR3 sequences, 20% to 25% found once. These same records also appear under a second study, on yellow fever vaccine responses in identical twins.

The material sequenced was CD4+ T cells sorted from blood. The origin of the receptors is a woman younger than 35 in good health.

This clonotype has more than one count but fewer than ten. J is TRBJ2-1 and V is TRBV5-5; D remains unclear. The CDR3 consists of 17 residues. V was trimmed by 3 bases and J by 0 bases, leaving 16 bases between them. Per germline, CDR1 SGHKS and CDR2 YYEKEE (reference sequence). The DNA for the CDR3 is TGTGCCAGCAGCTATACCCACGGACCCAGCTCCTACAATGAGCAGTTCTTC. Amino acids: CASSYTHGPSSYNEQFF.

This clonotype was observed a handful of times. The CDR3 nucleotides are TGTGCCATCAGTGGAGGACTACCAGAGAGCACAGATACGCAGTATTTT. It translates to CAISGGLPESTDTQYF. The chain is built from TRBV10-3 and TRBJ2-3; the D gene is possibly TRBD2 (6 bases). Germline V gives CDR1 ENHRY, CDR2 SYGVKD. Trimming cost V 4 bases and J 0 bases, with 14 bases left between them. CDR3 size: 16 residues.

This clonotype was detected only a few times. V gene TRBV11-2 combines with J gene TRBJ2-3, with D possibly TRBD1 on 5 matching bases. The CDR3 runs 13 residues. The germline V gene encodes CDR1 SGHAT and CDR2 FQNNGV. Trimming left V 5 bases short and J 2 bases short, with 8 bases between. The chain's CDR3 is CASSPGNTDTQYF. DNA for the CDR3: TGTGCCAGCAGCCCAGGGAACACAGATACGCAGTATTTT. The whole variable domain, filled in from reference TRBV11-2 and TRBJ2-3, reads EAGVAQSPRYKIIEKRQSVAFWCNPISGHATLYWYQQILGQGPKLLIQFQNNGVVDDSQLPKDRFSAERLKGVDSTLKIQPAKLEDSAVYLCASSPGNTDTQYFGPGTRLTVL.

The genes are TRBV21-1 and TRBJ2-4; TRBD1 was called by the table and not checked on the DNA. TRBV21-1 is deemed a pseudogene. The CDR3 length is 20 residues. In nucleotides, the CDR3 is TGTGCCAGCAGCACCCGGCCGGGACAGCTTAAGATTCTAGCCAAAAACATTCAGTACTTC. This encodes CASSTRPGQLKILAKNIQYF.

This clonotype was counted a few times. CDR3 bases: TGTGCCAGCAGCTTGATCCAGGGGGCTAGGGCTTTCTTT. Residues: CASSLIQGARAFF. The V gene is TRBV5-5, the J gene TRBJ1-1; 8 bases line up with TRBD1. J gave up 11 bases and V 1 base, and 7 bases lay outside the gene matches. The CDR3 totals 13 residues. Germline CDR1 and CDR2: SGHKS and YYEKEE (reference sequence). Variable domain in full (rest from reference TRBV5-5 and TRBJ1-1): DAGVTQSPTHLIKTRGQQVTLRCSPISGHKSVSWYQQVLGQGPQFIFQYYEKEERGRGNFPDRFSARQFPNYSSELNVNALLLGDSALYLCASSLIQGARAFFGQGTRLTVV.

For the CDR3, the DNA is TGTGCCACCAGTGATGGTGGGCCGGGTATCTATGGCTACACCTTC. As protein: CATSDGGPGIYGYTF. This chain uses TRBV24-1 with TRBJ1-2, with D uncertain. The germline V gene encodes CDR1 KGHDR and CDR2 SFDVKD. V lost 3 bases to trimming and J lost 4 bases, with 14 bases between them. This CDR3 comprises 15 residues.

In this sample, this clonotype turned up many times. V gene TRBV3-1 combines with J gene TRBJ2-1, with a possible D match to TRBD1 (6 bases). Germline V gene sequence: CDR1 LGHDT, CDR2 YNNKEL (reference sequence). V lost 4 bases, J lost 5 bases, and 18 bases lay in between. There are 16 residues in the CDR3. The CDR3: CASSPDRGIGDNEQFF. The CDR3 DNA reads as TGTGCCAGCAGCCCCGATAGGGGGATAGGGGACAATGAGCAGTTCTTC.

This clonotype has a handful of counts. The rearrangement uses TRBV7-9 and TRBJ1-4; no firm D call. There are 15 residues in the CDR3. The germline gives CDR1 SEHNR, CDR2 FQNEAQ (reference sequence). V shed 2 bases and J shed 4 bases, with 11 bases lying between them. CDR3 DNA sequence: TGTGCCAGCAGCTTATTGGGTTCGGGTAATGAAAAACTGTTTTTT. This codes for CASSLLGSGNEKLFF.

This clonotype has just a few counts. This chain links TRBV19 with TRBJ2-1, with 10 bases identical to TRBD2. V gave up 5 bases and J gave up 8 bases; unmatched junction bases: 6. CDR1 is LNHDA and CDR2 is SQIVND in the germline V gene (reference sequence). CDR3 length: 14 residues. CDR3 nucleotides: TGTGCCAGTAGTGAGGGACTAGCGTGGGATGAGCAGTTCTTC. Translation gives CASSEGLAWDEQFF.